This passage covers 19 T cell receptor beta chains from one sample sequenced in a study of cytomegalovirus exposure and HLA in healthy donors. PCR employed 60 Vbeta and 13 Jbeta primers. Measured with immunoSEQ multiplex PCR; TCRdb has only the in-frame clones, and not every one. The sample has some 120,000 clones, 9.5% seen once. The source material was PBMCs. Receptors originate from a man aged 30 to 39 in good health and CMV-seronegative.

J is TRBJ1-1 and V is TRBV19, with 8 nucleotides matching TRBD1. The CDR3 runs 14 residues. V shed 5 bases and J 6 bases; nucleotides not matched to a gene: 8. Germline V gives CDR1 LNHDA, CDR2 SQIVND (reference sequence). The CDR3 DNA is TGTGCCAGTAGTTCGGGACAGGTTGGACCTGAAGCTTTCTTT. Translation gives CASSSGQVGPEAFF. The entire variable domain, with the rest obtained from reference TRBV19 and TRBJ1-1, is as follows: DGGITQSPKYLFRKEGQNVTLSCEQNLNHDAMYWYRQDPGQGLRLIYYSQIVNDFQKGDIAEGYSVSREKKESFPLTVTSAQKNPTAFYLCASSSGQVGPEAFFGQGTRLTVV.

In its sample, this clone was seen a few times. The chain employs TRBV13 and TRBJ2-7; D possibly corresponds to TRBD1 (6 bases). Trimming cost V 6 bases and J 3 bases, with 18 bases left between them. Germline V gene lookup returns CDR1 PRHDT and CDR2 FYEKMQ (reference sequence). This CDR3 region has 15 residues. The CDR3 sequence: CASSPRDKRHYEQYF. CDR3 DNA sequence: TGTGCCAGCAGTCCCCGGGACAAGCGTCACTACGAGCAGTACTTC.

This clone was found a few times. V usage is TRBV25-1 and J usage is TRBJ2-7; D gene uncertain. The germline CDR1 and CDR2 sequences are MGHDK and SYGVNS. V was clipped by 6 bases and J by 0 bases, with 15 bases between them. This CDR3 is 15 amino acids long. This CDR3 reads CASRRSGGLSYEQYF. CDR3 nucleotide sequence: TGTGCCAGCAGGAGGTCTGGCGGCCTCTCCTACGAGCAGTACTTC.

The rearrangement joins TRBV4-1 to TRBJ2-1; 7 nucleotides align to TRBD2. The J segment lost 3 bases and the V segment lost 1 base, leaving 9 bases of the junction unmatched. The CDR3 contains 17 residues. Germline V CDR1 and CDR2: MGHRA, YSYEKL. The CDR3 DNA reads as TGCGCCAGCAGCCAAGGGGGTGGCGGGAGTAACTACAATGAGCAGTTCTTC. Translating it yields CASSQGGGGSNYNEQFF.

The chain joins TRBV30 to TRBJ2-5; 11 bases map to TRBD2. This CDR3 region has 15 residues. V gave up 2 bases and J gave up 5 bases; unmatched junction bases: 7. The germline V gene has CDR1 GTSNPN and CDR2 SVGIG (reference sequence). CDR3 amino acids: CAWSTGTSGGETQYF. The CDR3 bases are TGTGCCTGGAGTACCGGGACTAGCGGAGGGGAGACCCAGTACTTC.

The chain is built from TRBV6-5 and TRBJ2-2, with D perhaps TRBD2 (5 bases). In germline, CDR1 is MNHEY, CDR2 SVGAGI. There are 16 residues in the CDR3. V was shortened by 0 bases and J by 1 base, with 9 bases between the two germline ends. The CDR3 DNA reads TGTGCCAGCAGTTACTCGACACTAGAGAACACCGGGGAGCTGTTTTTT. Protein: CASSYSTLENTGELFF.

The gene calls are TRBV4-1 and TRBJ2-7; 8 bases are shared with TRBD2. Trimming cost V 4 bases and J 5 bases; bases outside gene matches: 19. This CDR3 spans 18 amino acids. CDR1 MGHRA and CDR2 YSYEKL come from the germline V gene. The CDR3, as DNA: TGCGCCAGCAGCCGTTCCCCGGGGCCCCTCGAAGCGGGGGACGAGCAGTACTTC. Its translation is CASSRSPGPLEAGDEQYF.

V usage is TRBV27 and J usage is TRBJ2-1; weak D call: TRBD2 (7 bases). V was clipped by 6 bases and J by 0 bases, with 15 bases between them. CDR1 and CDR2 (germline): MNHEY, SMNVEV (reference sequence). The CDR3 is 16 amino acids. DNA of the CDR3: TGTGCCAGCAGCCTCCCGGGGGGCCCCTCCTACAATGAGCAGTTCTTC. Translation gives CASSLPGGPSYNEQFF.

This clone was detected a few times. The CDR3 DNA sequence: TGCGCCAGCAGCTTGGCGGGAGAGAGCTCCTACGAGCAGTACTTC. This sequence encodes CASSLAGESSYEQYF. V is TRBV5-1 and J is TRBJ2-7; TRBD2 might be the D (6 bases). Germline CDR1 SGHRS, CDR2 YFSETQ. The CDR3 loop spans 15 amino acids. V was shortened by 0 bases and J by 0 bases, with 10 bases between the two germline ends.

This clone occurred a few times. The chain has TRBV9 and TRBJ1-1, with D possibly being TRBD1 (5 bases). The V end was cut by 4 bases, the J end by 7 bases, with 14 bases between. The CDR3 length is 13 residues. Germline CDR1 is SGDLS and CDR2 is YYNGEE. In DNA form, the CDR3 reads TGTGCCAGCAGCCTAGGGACTTCAGATGAAGCTTTCTTT. Its protein product is CASSLGTSDEAFF.

The chain carries TRBV6-1 and TRBJ2-7; D perhaps matches TRBD1 (5 bases). CDR3 length: 13 amino acids. Germline V gene lookup returns CDR1 MNHNS and CDR2 SASEGT. V lost 3 bases and J 5 bases, leaving 11 bases between the germline ends. The CDR3 sequence is CASSEPRGDEQYF. The CDR3 nucleotides are TGTGCCAGCAGTGAGCCTAGGGGCGACGAGCAGTACTTC.

The chain links TRBV5-8 to TRBJ2-3, with 9 bases identical to TRBD2. The CDR3 contains 17 residues. V trimming: 0 bases; J trimming: 1 base; junction bases outside the gene matches: 6. CDR1 is SGHTS and CDR2 is YDEGEE in the germline V gene. CDR3 nucleotide sequence: TGTGCCAGCAGCTTGGGATCACTAGCGGGTCGCACAGATACGCAGTATTTT. Translation gives CASSLGSLAGRTDTQYF.

This clone has just a few counts. The rearrangement joins TRBV2 to TRBJ2-1; D remains ambiguous. Germline V gives CDR1 SNHLY, CDR2 FYNNEI. V was cut by 4 bases and J by 7 bases, with 14 bases left in between. CDR3 length equals 14 residues. The CDR3: CASSVDPAANEQFF. The CDR3 nucleotides read TGTGCCAGCAGTGTAGACCCGGCGGCGAATGAGCAGTTCTTC.

This clone was picked up a small number of times. The V gene is TRBV9, the J gene TRBJ2-1; 9 nucleotides align to TRBD2. This CDR3 spans 18 amino acids. With 0 bases clipped from V and 2 bases from J, the junction kept 9 bases outside the gene matches. Per germline, CDR1 SGDLS and CDR2 YYNGEE. This chain's CDR3 is CASSVAFAGGVPYNEQFF. CDR3 in DNA: TGTGCCAGCAGCGTAGCCTTCGCGGGGGGGGTACCCTACAATGAGCAGTTCTTC.

The J gene is TRBJ2-1, the V gene TRBV10-1; the D gene is possibly TRBD1 (6 bases). The CDR3 consists of 15 residues. The V end was cut by 5 bases, the J end by 7 bases, with 18 bases between. Germline-derived CDR1 and CDR2 are WNHNN and SYGVQD (reference sequence). CDR3 DNA: TGCGCCAGCAGTAAACGGGAAGACAGGTGGAATGAGCAGTTCTTC. It is translated as CASSKREDRWNEQFF.

The chain is built from TRBV28 and TRBJ2-5; 9 nucleotides line up with TRBD1. V was clipped by 3 bases and J by 2 bases; unmatched bases: 1. The germline CDR1 and CDR2 sequences are MDHEN and SYDVKM. CDR3 size: 14 residues. CDR3 nucleotides: TGTGCCAGCAGTTTGACAGGGGGACAAGAGACCCAGTACTTC. It is translated as CASSLTGGQETQYF.

This clone appeared a few times. The chain carries TRBV11-2 and TRBJ1-5; the D is unclear. V was trimmed by 0 bases and J by 8 bases, leaving 8 bases between them. The germline V gene encodes CDR1 SGHAT and CDR2 FQNNGV. CDR3 length equals 13 residues. CDR3 residues: CASSLDGLEPQHF. As DNA, the CDR3 is TGTGCCAGCAGCTTAGATGGTTTAGAGCCCCAGCATTTT.

The V call is TRBV7-9, the J call TRBJ2-2; D perhaps matches TRBD1 (5 bases). Germline CDR1 and CDR2: SEHNR and FQNEAQ (reference sequence). This CDR3 has 17 amino acids. Trimming took 5 bases from V and 6 from J, leaving 22 bases between them. The DNA of the CDR3 is TGTGCCAGCAGCGCCCAGACAGTTAGTGGTGGGTCCGGGGAGCTGTTTTTT. This gives the protein CASSAQTVSGGSGELFF.

This chain uses TRBV6-5 with TRBJ1-1; TRBD1 is a possible D gene (5 bases). Germline assignment: CDR1 MNHEY and CDR2 SVGAGI. Trimming removed 2 bases at V and 5 bases at J, with 12 bases between. The CDR3 totals 14 residues. The CDR3 sequence: CASSYLGGATEAFF. CDR3 sequence (DNA): TGTGCCAGCAGTTACCTAGGAGGGGCGACTGAAGCTTTCTTT.